This T cell receptor (beta chain) came from a study of cytomegalovirus exposure and HLA in healthy donors. Whole-study results and caveats: Roughly uniform sequencing depth across donors was assumed, possibly incorrectly.

The CDR3 has 16 residues. V lost 3 bases, J lost 2 bases, and 7 bases stayed unmatched. Germline CDR1 reads LNHNV; CDR2 reads YYDKDF (reference sequence). The PCR had 60 Vbeta and 13 Jbeta primers. This table comes from immunoSEQ multiplex PCR, and its TCRdb copy is limited to in-frame clones, with some not included. The sample contains more than 100,000 clones, 15% of which appear only once. This clone was picked up one time. Antigen specificity is unknown. The genes are TRBV15 and TRBJ1-5; 7 positions match TRBD1. This sequence was found in a young woman in good health and CMV-seronegative. Sequenced input: PBMCs. CDR3 in amino acids: CATSSTGVEGNQPQHF. CDR3 DNA sequence: TGTGCCACCAGCAGCACAGGGGTTGAGGGCAATCAGCCCCAGCATTTT. The whole variable domain, filled in from reference TRBV15 and TRBJ1-5, reads DAMVIQNPRYQVTQFGKPVTLSCSQTLNHNVMYWYQQKSSQAPKLLFHYYDKDFNNEADTPDNFQSRRPNTSFCFLDIRSPGLGDTAMYLCATSSTGVEGNQPQHFGDGTRLSIL.